Below, 21 T cell receptor beta chains from the same sample are listed, as sequenced in a study of T cell responses to AZD1222 COVID-19 vaccine. Here immunoSEQ multiplex PCR was the method, and the copy in TCRdb shows in-frame clones only, minus some. This table has about 110,000 clones, under 95% appearing once. The material sequenced was peripheral blood, taken 28 days after the second AZD1222 dose. The receptors here all came from an adult who received the AZD1222 COVID-19 vaccine.

V gene TRBV18 combines with J gene TRBJ1-3; D remains ambiguous. Trimming cost V 6 bases and J 1 base, with 13 bases left between them. CDR1 is KGHSH, CDR2 LQKENI, per germline. This CDR3 region has 15 residues. The CDR3 nucleotides are TGTGCCAGCTCGTCATCGGTCACGTCTGGAAACACCATATATTTT. It specifies CASSSSVTSGNTIYF.

V and J are TRBV30 and TRBJ1-5; TRBD1 matches 8 bases. The CDR3 has 15 residues. After removal of 3 bases from V and 5 bases from J, the junction contained 9 bases not matched to a gene. From germline, CDR1 is GTSNPN and CDR2 SVGIG (reference sequence). As DNA, the CDR3 is TGTGCCTGGAGACCCCGGGACAGGAGACATCAGCCCCAGCATTTT. It translates to CAWRPRDRRHQPQHF.

The CDR3 spells CASSLVVTVSYEQYF. Written as DNA, the CDR3 is TGTGCCAGCAGCTTAGTTGTGACAGTCTCCTACGAGCAGTACTTC. The V and J genes are TRBV11-2 and TRBJ2-7; maybe TRBD1 (5 bases). Germline CDR1 SGHAT, CDR2 FQNNGV. The CDR3 is 15 residues long. The V gene lost 1 base and the J gene lost 0 bases, with 10 bases spanning the gap.

The rearrangement links TRBV2 to TRBJ1-4; tentatively, D is TRBD1 (6 bases). The ends were cut back, 3 bases at V and 3 bases at J, with 14 bases in the middle. The germline V gene encodes CDR1 SNHLY and CDR2 FYNNEI. This CDR3 has 16 residues. In DNA form, the CDR3 reads TGTGCCAGCAGTGAGGGGGCGAAAATCTCTAATGAAAAACTGTTTTTT. It specifies CASSEGAKISNEKLFF.

The genes are TRBV30 and TRBJ2-2, with unresolved D. V lost 3 bases and J lost 5, with 10 bases in between. CDR3 length: 13 residues. Per the germline V gene, CDR1 is GTSNPN and CDR2 is SVGIG (reference sequence). CDR3 sequence reads: CAWSRDGTGELFF. DNA of the CDR3: TGTGCCTGGAGCCGAGATGGAACCGGGGAGCTGTTTTTT.

The CDR3 loop reads CAWRTGGNYGYTF. CDR3 coding DNA: TGTGCCTGGAGAACAGGGGGCAACTATGGCTACACCTTC. J is TRBJ1-2 and V is TRBV30, with 9 bases that match TRBD1. The CDR3 consists of 13 residues. Unmatched junction bases numbered 1, after V lost 3 bases and J lost 2 bases. Germline values: CDR1 GTSNPN, CDR2 SVGIG (reference sequence).

This chain joins TRBV24-1 and TRBJ2-1; D unresolved. Trimming pared 3 bases from V and 3 bases from J, leaving 11 bases between. Germline assignment: CDR1 KGHDR and CDR2 SFDVKD. The CDR3 totals 15 residues. The CDR3 coding sequence is TGTGCCACCAGTGATCCGGGTAGTAGCTACAATGAGCAGTTCTTC. Protein sequence: CATSDPGSSYNEQFF.

This sequence joins TRBV9 and TRBJ1-1, with 8 bases identical to TRBD1. This CDR3 has 15 amino acids. The J segment lost 4 bases and the V segment lost 3 bases, leaving 8 bases of the junction unmatched. The germline V gene has CDR1 SGDLS and CDR2 YYNGEE. CDR3 region: CASSASPTGATEAFF. The CDR3 coding sequence is TGTGCCAGCAGCGCCAGCCCGACAGGGGCCACTGAAGCTTTCTTT.

The chain combines TRBV5-1 with TRBJ2-7; 7 nucleotides match TRBD1. J lost 2 bases, V lost 4 bases, and 9 bases had no gene match. Germline V gene sequence: CDR1 SGHRS, CDR2 YFSETQ. There are 15 residues in the CDR3. CDR3 in amino acids: CASSRGRTGTYEQYF. CDR3 nucleotides: TGCGCCAGCAGCAGGGGGCGGACAGGAACCTACGAGCAGTACTTC.

This clone has a single count. The chain uses TRBV2 and TRBJ1-4; D gene uncertain. In germline, CDR1 is SNHLY, CDR2 FYNNEI. CDR3 length equals 14 residues. V was pared by 7 bases and J by 3 bases, with 12 bases between. The CDR3 nucleotides are TGTGCCAGCACCTTGGACGCCGCTAATGAAAAACTGTTTTTT. Its translation is CASTLDAANEKLFF.

This clone was counted a few times. The chain links TRBV6-5 to TRBJ1-1; possible D gene TRBD1, 6 bases. From germline, CDR1 is MNHEY and CDR2 SVGAGI. The CDR3 is 15 amino acids. With 10 bases removed from V and 1 base from J, the gap between germline ends came to 19 bases. The CDR3 DNA follows: TGTGCCATACGGGCCCTGGGACAAGCGAACACTGAAGCTTTCTTT. It is translated as CAIRALGQANTEAFF.

V usage is TRBV5-6 and J usage is TRBJ2-7; no reliable D call. Trimming removed 0 bases at V and 3 bases at J, with 7 bases between. Germline V gene sequence: CDR1 SGHDT, CDR2 YYEEEE. There are 13 residues in the CDR3. Written as DNA, the CDR3 is TGTGCCAGCAGCTTGGGTTTGCGCTACGAGCAGTACTTC. Its protein is CASSLGLRYEQYF.

Here the CDR3 DNA reads TGTGCCAGCATAATCGGGACAGGGGATGGCTACACCTTC. It encodes CASIIGTGDGYTF. The genes are TRBV6-5 and TRBJ1-2, with TRBD1 identical over 10 bases. J lost 6 bases, V lost 7 bases, and 5 bases had no gene match. This CDR3 has 13 amino acids. CDR1 is MNHEY, CDR2 SVGAGI, per germline.

This clone has just a few counts. V and J are TRBV3-1 (or the pseudogene TRBV3-2) and TRBJ1-2; a weak D match, TRBD1 (5 bases). In germline, CDR1 is LGHDT, CDR2 YNNKEL (reference sequence). The CDR3 covers 13 residues. Trimming shortened V by 4 bases and J by 2 bases, and 8 bases separated the two germline ends. The CDR3: CASSPGLNYGYTF. CDR3 coding DNA: TGTGCCAGCAGCCCGGGACTAAACTATGGCTACACCTTC.

V gene TRBV7-9 combines with J gene TRBJ1-4, with 10 positions matching TRBD1. The ends lost 3 bases at V and 7 bases at J; junction bases unmatched: 2. This CDR3 contains 14 residues. Germline V gene sequence: CDR1 SEHNR, CDR2 FQNEAQ (reference sequence). DNA for the CDR3: TGTGCCAGCAGCTTGGACAGGGGGTTTGAAAAACTGTTTTTT. Its protein product is CASSLDRGFEKLFF.

The chain couples TRBV28 to TRBJ2-1; possible D gene TRBD1, 6 bases. This CDR3 comprises 15 residues. Germline V CDR1 and CDR2: MDHEN, SYDVKM. Trimming left V 10 bases short and J 7 bases short, with 23 bases between. DNA for the CDR3: TGTGCCACCCGGGGACGATGGGGGCGCGGGAATGAGCAGTTCTTC. Protein product: CATRGRWGRGNEQFF.

The chain combines TRBV5-1 with TRBJ1-3; TRBD1 might be the D (5 bases). V dropped 0 bases and J dropped 2 bases, with 6 bases sitting between them. Germline V gene sequence: CDR1 SGHRS, CDR2 YFSETQ. The CDR3 is made up of 14 amino acids. CDR3 amino acids: CASSLGQTGNTIYF. DNA of the CDR3: TGCGCCAGCAGCTTGGGACAGACTGGAAACACCATATATTTT.

The CDR3 region has the DNA TGTGCCAGCAGCGTTGGTGGGGGCTCTAACTATGGCTACACCTTC. Translating gives CASSVGGGSNYGYTF. This rearrangement joins TRBV9 to TRBJ1-2; D possibly corresponds to TRBD1 (6 bases). V was clipped by 2 bases and J by 0 bases, with 11 bases between them. The germline gives CDR1 SGDLS, CDR2 YYNGEE. CDR3 length: 15 amino acids.

The chain uses TRBV6-5 and TRBJ2-1; D remains ambiguous. This CDR3 comprises 14 residues. Trimming took off 5 bases at V and 2 bases at J, with 10 bases between the two ends. Germline loops: CDR1 MNHEY, CDR2 SVGAGI. The DNA for the CDR3 is TGTGCCAGCAGTCCTCTGGGGACCTACAATGAGCAGTTCTTC. It codes for CASSPLGTYNEQFF.

The rearrangement links TRBV28 to TRBJ1-3, with TRBD1 identical over 9 bases. This CDR3 spans 17 amino acids. The germline V gene encodes CDR1 MDHEN and CDR2 SYDVKM. V was clipped by 5 bases and J by 0 bases; unmatched bases: 8. DNA for the CDR3: TGTGCCAGCAGTCGCGGGAGGACAGGGGACTCTGGAAACACCATATATTTT. Its translation: CASSRGRTGDSGNTIYF.

The CDR3 coding sequence is TGTGCCAGCAGGCCCGGGACGACGGCCGGAAACACCATATATTTT. Translation: CASRPGTTAGNTIYF. This chain joins TRBV28 and TRBJ1-3, with D perhaps TRBD1 (5 bases). CDR1 MDHEN and CDR2 SYDVKM come from the germline V gene. The CDR3 has 15 residues. Trimming pared 6 bases from V and 4 bases from J, leaving 16 bases between.